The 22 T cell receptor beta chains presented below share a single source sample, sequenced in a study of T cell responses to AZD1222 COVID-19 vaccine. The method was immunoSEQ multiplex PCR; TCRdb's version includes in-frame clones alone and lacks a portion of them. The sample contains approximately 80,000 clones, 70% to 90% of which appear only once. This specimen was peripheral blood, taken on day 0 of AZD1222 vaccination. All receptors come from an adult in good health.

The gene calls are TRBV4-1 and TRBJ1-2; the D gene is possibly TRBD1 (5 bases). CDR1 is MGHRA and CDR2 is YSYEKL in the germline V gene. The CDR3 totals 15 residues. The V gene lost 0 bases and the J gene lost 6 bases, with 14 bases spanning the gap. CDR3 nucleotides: TGCGCCAGCAGCCAAGAAGGTTGGAGGGGCGATGGCTACACCTTC. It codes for CASSQEGWRGDGYTF.

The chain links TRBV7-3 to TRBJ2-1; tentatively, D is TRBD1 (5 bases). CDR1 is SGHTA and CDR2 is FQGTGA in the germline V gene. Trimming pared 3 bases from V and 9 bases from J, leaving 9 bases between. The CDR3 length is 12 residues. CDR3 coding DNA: TGTGCCAGCAGCTTTTCAGGGTCTGAGCAGTTCTTC. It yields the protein CASSFSGSEQFF.

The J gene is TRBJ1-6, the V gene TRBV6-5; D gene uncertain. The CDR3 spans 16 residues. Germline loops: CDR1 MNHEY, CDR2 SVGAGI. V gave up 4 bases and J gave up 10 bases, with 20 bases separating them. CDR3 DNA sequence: TGTGCCAGCAGTTTGGGGTCCCGGCAGTCCCGATCACCCCTCCACTTT. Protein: CASSLGSRQSRSPLHF.

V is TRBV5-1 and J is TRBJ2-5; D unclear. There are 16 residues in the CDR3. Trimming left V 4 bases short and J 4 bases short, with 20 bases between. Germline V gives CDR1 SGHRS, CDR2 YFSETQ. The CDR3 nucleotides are TGCGCCAGCAGCCTACGACCTGACGATAGGGTAGAGACCCAGTACTTC. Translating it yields CASSLRPDDRVETQYF.

The CDR3: CASDQRIGKYGYTF. The CDR3 DNA follows: TGTGCCAGCGATCAACGTATAGGAAAATATGGCTACACCTTC. The gene calls are TRBV28 and TRBJ1-2; D unclear. This CDR3 spans 14 amino acids. Germline V gene sequence: CDR1 MDHEN, CDR2 SYDVKM. Deletions cut 8 bases from V and 5 bases from J, with 18 bases between.

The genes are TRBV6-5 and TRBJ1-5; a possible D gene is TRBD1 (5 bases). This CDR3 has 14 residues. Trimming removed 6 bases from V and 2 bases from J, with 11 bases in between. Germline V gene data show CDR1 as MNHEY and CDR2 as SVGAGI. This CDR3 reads CASSQGRGNQPQHF. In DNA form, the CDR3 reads TGTGCCAGCAGCCAGGGTCGAGGCAATCAGCCCCAGCATTTT.

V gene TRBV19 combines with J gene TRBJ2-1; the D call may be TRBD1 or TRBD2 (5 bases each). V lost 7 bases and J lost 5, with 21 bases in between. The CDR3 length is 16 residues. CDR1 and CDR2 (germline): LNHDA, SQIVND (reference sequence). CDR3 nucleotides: TGTGCCAGTAATCCCCTGGGGACCCTTGGGAACAATGAGCAGTTCTTC. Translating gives CASNPLGTLGNNEQFF.

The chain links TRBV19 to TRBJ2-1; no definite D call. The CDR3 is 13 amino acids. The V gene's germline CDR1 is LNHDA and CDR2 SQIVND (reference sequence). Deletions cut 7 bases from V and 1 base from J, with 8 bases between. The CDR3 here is CASTSVSYNEQFF. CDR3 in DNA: TGTGCCAGTACCAGCGTTTCCTACAATGAGCAGTTCTTC.

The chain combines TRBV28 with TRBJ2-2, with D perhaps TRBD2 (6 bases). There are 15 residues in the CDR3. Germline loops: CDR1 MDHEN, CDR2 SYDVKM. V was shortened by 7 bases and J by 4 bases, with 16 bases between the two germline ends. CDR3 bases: TGTGCCAGCATCGGCGGAGGGCTTGTCACCGGGGAGCTGTTTTTT. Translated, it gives CASIGGGLVTGELFF.

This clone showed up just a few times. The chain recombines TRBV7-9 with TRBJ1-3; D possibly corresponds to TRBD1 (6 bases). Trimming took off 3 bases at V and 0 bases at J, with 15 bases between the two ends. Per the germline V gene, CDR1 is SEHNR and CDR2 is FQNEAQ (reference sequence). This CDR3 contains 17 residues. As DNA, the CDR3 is TGTGCCAGCAGCTTGACCGGGACAAGAGACTCTGGAAACACCATATATTTT. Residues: CASSLTGTRDSGNTIYF.

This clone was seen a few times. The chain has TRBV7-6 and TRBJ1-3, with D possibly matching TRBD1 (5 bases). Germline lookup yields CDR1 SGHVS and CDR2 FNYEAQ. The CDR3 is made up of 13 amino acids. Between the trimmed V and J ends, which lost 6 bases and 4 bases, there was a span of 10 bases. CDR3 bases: TGTGCCAGCAGGGCCCGGGGCGGAAACACCATATATTTT. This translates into CASRARGGNTIYF. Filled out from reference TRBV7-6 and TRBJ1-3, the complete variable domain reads GAGVSQSPRYKVTKRGQDVALRCDPISGHVSLYWYRQALGQGPEFLTYFNYEAQQDKSGLPNDRFSAERPEGSISTLTIQRTEQRDSAMYRCASRARGGNTIYFGEGSWLTVV.

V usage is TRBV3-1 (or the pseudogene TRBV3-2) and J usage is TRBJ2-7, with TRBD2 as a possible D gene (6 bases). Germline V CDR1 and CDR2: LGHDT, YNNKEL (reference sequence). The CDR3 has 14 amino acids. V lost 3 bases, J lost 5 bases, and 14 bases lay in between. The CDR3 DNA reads TGTGCCAGCAGCCAGGGAGGCAGGGCTAACGAGCAGTACTTC. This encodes CASSQGGRANEQYF.

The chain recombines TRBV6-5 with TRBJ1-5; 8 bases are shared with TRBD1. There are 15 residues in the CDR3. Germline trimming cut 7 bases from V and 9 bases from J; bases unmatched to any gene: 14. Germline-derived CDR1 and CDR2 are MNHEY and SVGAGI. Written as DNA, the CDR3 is TGTGCCAGCACTACTTCCCGGACAGGGAGTCGGCCCCAGCATTTT. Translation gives CASTTSRTGSRPQHF.

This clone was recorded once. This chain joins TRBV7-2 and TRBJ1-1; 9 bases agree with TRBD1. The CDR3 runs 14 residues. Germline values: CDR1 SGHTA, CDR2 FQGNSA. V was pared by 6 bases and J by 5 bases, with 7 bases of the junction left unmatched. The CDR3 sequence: CASSLTGGGTEAFF. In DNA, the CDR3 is TGTGCCAGCAGTTTAACAGGGGGCGGAACTGAAGCTTTCTTT.

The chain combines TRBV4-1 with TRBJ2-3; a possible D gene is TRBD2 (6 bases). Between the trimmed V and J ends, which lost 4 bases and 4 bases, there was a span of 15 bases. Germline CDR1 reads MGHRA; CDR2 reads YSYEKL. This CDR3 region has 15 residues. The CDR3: CASSPAGIGADTQYF. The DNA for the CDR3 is TGCGCCAGCAGCCCTGCGGGGATTGGAGCAGATACGCAGTATTTT.

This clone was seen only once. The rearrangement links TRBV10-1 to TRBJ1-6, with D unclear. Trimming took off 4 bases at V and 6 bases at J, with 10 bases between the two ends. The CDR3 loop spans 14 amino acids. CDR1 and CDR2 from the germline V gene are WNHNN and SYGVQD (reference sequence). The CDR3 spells CASSVERVNSPLHF. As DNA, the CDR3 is TGCGCCAGCAGTGTTGAGAGGGTTAATTCACCCCTCCACTTT.

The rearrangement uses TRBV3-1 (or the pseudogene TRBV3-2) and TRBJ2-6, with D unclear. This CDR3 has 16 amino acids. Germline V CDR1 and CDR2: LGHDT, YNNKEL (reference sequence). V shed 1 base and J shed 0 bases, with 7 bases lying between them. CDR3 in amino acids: CASSQVIGSGANVLTF. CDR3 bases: TGTGCCAGCAGCCAAGTTATAGGCTCTGGGGCCAACGTCCTGACTTTC.

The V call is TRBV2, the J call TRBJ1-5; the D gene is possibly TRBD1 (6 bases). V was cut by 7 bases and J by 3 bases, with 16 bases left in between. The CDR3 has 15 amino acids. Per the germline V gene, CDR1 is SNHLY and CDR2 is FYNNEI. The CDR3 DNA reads TGTGCCAGCAAATCCAACAGGGACGCCAATCAGCCCCAGCATTTT. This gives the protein CASKSNRDANQPQHF.

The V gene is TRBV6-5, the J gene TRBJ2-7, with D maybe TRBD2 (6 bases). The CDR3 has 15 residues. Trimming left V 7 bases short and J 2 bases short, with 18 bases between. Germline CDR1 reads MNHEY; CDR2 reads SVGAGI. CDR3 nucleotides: TGTGCCAGCACACGGGACTCAGCACCTACCTACGAGCAGTACTTC. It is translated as CASTRDSAPTYEQYF.

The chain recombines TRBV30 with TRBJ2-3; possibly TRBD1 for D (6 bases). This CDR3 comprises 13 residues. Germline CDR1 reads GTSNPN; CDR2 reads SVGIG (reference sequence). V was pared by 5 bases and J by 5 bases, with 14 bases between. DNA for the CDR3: TGTGCCTGGGCACAGGGTTTTGGAGATACGCAGTATTTT. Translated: CAWAQGFGDTQYF.

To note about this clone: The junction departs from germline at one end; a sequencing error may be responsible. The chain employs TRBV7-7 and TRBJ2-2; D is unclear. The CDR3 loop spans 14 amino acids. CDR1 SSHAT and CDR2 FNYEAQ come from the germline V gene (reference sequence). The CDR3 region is CASSLVLNTGELFF. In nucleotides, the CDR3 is TGTGCTAGCAGCTTAGTGCTGAACACCGGGGAGCTGTTTTTT.

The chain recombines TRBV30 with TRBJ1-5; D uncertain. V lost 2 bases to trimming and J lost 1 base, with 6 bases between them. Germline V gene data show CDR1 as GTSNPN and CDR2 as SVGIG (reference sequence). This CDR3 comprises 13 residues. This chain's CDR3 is CAWSSGSNQPQHF. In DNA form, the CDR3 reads TGTGCCTGGAGTTCGGGGAGCAATCAGCCCCAGCATTTT. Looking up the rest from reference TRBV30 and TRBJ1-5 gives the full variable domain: SQTIHQWPATLVQPVGSPLSLECTVEGTSNPNLYWYRQAAGRGLQLLFYSVGIGQISSEVPQNLSASRPQDRQFILSSKKLLLSDSGFYLCAWSSGSNQPQHFGDGTRLSIL.